The next 10 T cell receptor beta chains were all read from a single sample in a study of T-cell memory formation after mild COVID-19. TCRdb processed the 5' RACE reads anew with MiXCR; each CDR3 protein has one entry. The repertoire consists of 250,000 to 350,000 distinct CDR3 sequences, with around 15% occurring once and the leading ten covering 20% to 25%. Sequencing used PBMCs or a T cell subset sorted from them (not recorded which). The receptors stem from a man aged 18 to 30 who had mild COVID-19 (a few samples of this study predate the infection). Cell type and time point are not known.

The rearrangement links TRBV12-3 or TRBV12-4 to TRBJ2-1; D is ambiguous. The CDR3 totals 17 residues. V was shortened by 3 bases and J by 0 bases, with 15 bases between the two germline ends. This CDR3 reads CASSFFAAANSYNEQFF. The CDR3 DNA reads TGTGCCAGCAGTTTCTTCGCGGCAGCCAACTCCTACAATGAGCAGTTCTTC.

This clonotype appeared a few times. This chain links TRBV20-1 with TRBJ2-5, with TRBD2 as a possible D gene (6 bases). Trimming left V 6 bases short and J 5 bases short, with 16 bases between. Germline V gene data show CDR1 as DFQATT and CDR2 as SNEGSKA (reference sequence). CDR3 length: 13 amino acids. The CDR3 DNA follows: TGCAGTGCAAGCCCCACTAGCCGTGAGACCCAGTACTTC. Protein: CSASPTSRETQYF.

In its sample, this clonotype was seen a few times. The gene calls are TRBV6-2 or TRBV6-3 and TRBJ2-3, with TRBD2 matching 14 bases. Losses at the gene ends were 0 bases for V and 4 bases for J; bases not matched to a gene: 0. The CDR3 spans 16 residues. Germline V lookup: CDR1 MNHEY, CDR2 SVGEGT. The CDR3 sequence: CASSYSTSGGADTQYF. The CDR3 DNA follows: TGTGCCAGCAGTTACTCGACTAGCGGGGGGGCAGATACGCAGTATTTT.

The chain couples TRBV4-2 to TRBJ2-3; TRBD2 aligns across 7 bases. V lost 0 bases to trimming and J lost 2 bases; unmatched junction nucleotides: 8. Germline-derived CDR1 and CDR2 are LGHNA and YNFKEQ. The CDR3 loop spans 17 amino acids. CDR3 nucleotide sequence: TGTGCCAGCAGCCAAGATTGGCTAGCGGAACACACAGATACGCAGTATTTT. Translation: CASSQDWLAEHTDTQYF.

This clonotype turned up a few times. The gene calls are TRBV20-1 and TRBJ2-7; 11 bases are a match to TRBD2. This CDR3 has 16 amino acids. The germline V gene encodes CDR1 DFQATT and CDR2 SNEGSKA (reference sequence). The junction had 6 bases not matched to a gene; V was cut back by 2 bases and J by 0 bases. The CDR3 DNA follows: TGCAGTGCTAGACCTAGACTAGCGGGGAGCTCCTACGAGCAGTACGTC. It translates to CSARPRLAGSSYEQYV.

This rearrangement joins TRBV11-2 to TRBJ1-2; perhaps TRBD1 as D (5 bases). The CDR3 length is 15 residues. The V gene lost 5 bases and the J gene lost 2 bases, with 15 bases spanning the gap. In germline, CDR1 is SGHAT, CDR2 FQNNGV. CDR3 amino acids: CASSARDAVNYGYTF. The CDR3, as DNA: TGTGCCAGCAGCGCGCGGGACGCCGTCAACTATGGCTACACCTTC.

This clonotype appeared once. The rearrangement joins TRBV11-3 to TRBJ2-3; D is ambiguous. The CDR3 totals 14 residues. In germline, CDR1 is SGHNT, CDR2 YENEEA. V was pared by 5 bases and J by 6 bases, with 15 bases between. As DNA, the CDR3 is TGTGCCAGCAGCCCTAGTCTGAGCTTGGATACGCAGTATTTT. It specifies CASSPSLSLDTQYF.

The V gene is TRBV4-1, the J gene TRBJ2-1; no clear D gene. Trimming shortened V by 6 bases and J by 4 bases, and 7 bases separated the two germline ends. CDR1 is MGHRA and CDR2 is YSYEKL in the germline V gene. There are 12 residues in the CDR3. CDR3 sequence: CASRDGYNEQFF. Written as DNA, the CDR3 is TGCGCCAGCAGAGACGGTTACAATGAGCAGTTCTTC.

CDR3 amino acids: CSAKGLTEAFF. In DNA, the CDR3 is TGCAGTGCTAAGGGGTTGACTGAAGCTTTCTTT. This rearrangement joins TRBV20-1 to TRBJ1-1, with D tentatively TRBD1 (5 bases). Trimming shortened V by 4 bases and J by 5 bases, and 8 bases separated the two germline ends. The CDR3 runs to 11 residues. The germline gives CDR1 DFQATT, CDR2 SNEGSKA (reference sequence).

In this sample, this clonotype turned up a few times. The gene calls are TRBV12-3 or TRBV12-4 and TRBJ2-5; 9 bases line up with TRBD1. J was trimmed by 5 bases and V by 6 bases; bases with no gene match: 4. The CDR3 consists of 13 residues. The chain's CDR3 is CASRTGGAETQYF. The DNA for the CDR3 is TGTGCCAGCAGAACAGGGGGCGCGGAGACCCAGTACTTC.